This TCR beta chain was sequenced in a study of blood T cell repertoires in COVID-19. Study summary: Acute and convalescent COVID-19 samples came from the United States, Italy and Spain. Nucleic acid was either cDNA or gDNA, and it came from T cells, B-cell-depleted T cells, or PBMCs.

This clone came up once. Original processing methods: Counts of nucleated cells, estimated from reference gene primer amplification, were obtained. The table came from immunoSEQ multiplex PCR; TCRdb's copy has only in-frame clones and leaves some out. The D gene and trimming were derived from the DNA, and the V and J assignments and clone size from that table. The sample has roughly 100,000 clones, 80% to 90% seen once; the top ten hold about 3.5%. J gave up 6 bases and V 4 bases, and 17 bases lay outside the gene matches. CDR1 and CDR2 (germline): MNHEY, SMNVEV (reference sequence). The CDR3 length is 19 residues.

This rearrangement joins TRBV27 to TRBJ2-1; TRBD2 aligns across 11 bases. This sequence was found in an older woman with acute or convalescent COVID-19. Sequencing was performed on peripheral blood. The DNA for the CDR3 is TGTGCCAGCAGTTCCTTGGGGGTGACTAGCGGGAATTTAGGCAATGAGCAGTTCTTC. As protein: CASSSLGVTSGNLGNEQFF.